Listed here is a single TCR beta chain. The data stem from a study of blood T cell repertoires in COVID-19. Study-wide context: The United States, Italy and Spain provided the acute and convalescent COVID-19 samples. The cDNA or gDNA used as material had been derived from T cells, B-cell-depleted T cells, or PBMCs.

Original processing methods: It was from reference gene primer amplification that nucleated cell counts were estimated. Clones were sequenced by immunoSEQ multiplex PCR, and TCRdb holds only the in-frame ones, with some missing. D and trimming were read from the DNA, whereas the V and J calls and clone size are those reported in that table. The sample lists about 120,000 clones, about nine tenths occurring once. The CDR3 is 12 amino acids. Trimming left V 7 bases short and J 5 bases short, with 11 bases between. The genes are TRBV12-3 or TRBV12-4 and TRBJ1-2, with D possibly matching TRBD1 (6 bases). The sequencing input was peripheral blood. This clonotype was sampled from a human donor in a cohort sampled during active COVID-19. DNA for the CDR3: TGTGCCAGCACCAGGGGTGGGTATGGCTACACCTTC. Translating it yields CASTRGGYGYTF.